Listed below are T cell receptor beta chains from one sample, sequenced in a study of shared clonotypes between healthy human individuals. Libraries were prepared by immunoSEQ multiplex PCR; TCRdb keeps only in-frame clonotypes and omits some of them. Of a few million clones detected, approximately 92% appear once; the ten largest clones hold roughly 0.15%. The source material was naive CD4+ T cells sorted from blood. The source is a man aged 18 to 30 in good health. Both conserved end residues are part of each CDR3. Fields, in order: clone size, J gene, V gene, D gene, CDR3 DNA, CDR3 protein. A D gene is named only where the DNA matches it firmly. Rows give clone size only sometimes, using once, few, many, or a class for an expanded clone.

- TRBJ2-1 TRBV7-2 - TGTGCCAGCAGCTCCAGGCGGGCTTCCTACAATGAGCAGTTCTTC CASSSRRASYNEQFF
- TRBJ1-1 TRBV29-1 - TGCAGCGCCCTCTCGGGGGGGTTGAACACTGAAGCTTTCTTT CSALSGGLNTEAFF
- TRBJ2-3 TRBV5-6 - TGTGCCAGCAGCTTGTTGAGCAAGGCAGATACGCAGTATTTT CASSLLSKADTQYF
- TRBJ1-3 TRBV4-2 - TGTGCCAGCAGCCAAGAGTCCACAGGGACCTACTCTGGAAACACCATATATTTT CASSQESTGTYSGNTIYF
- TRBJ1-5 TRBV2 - TGTGCCAGCAGTGACGCGCAAGTCTATCAGCCCCAGCATTTT CASSDAQVYQPQHF
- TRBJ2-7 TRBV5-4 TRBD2 TGTGCCAGCAGCTTGGCAGAGCGGGATCCTCCCTACGAGCAGTACTTC CASSLAERDPPYEQYF
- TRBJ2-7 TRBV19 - TGTGCCGCGGGGAGCTCCTACGAGCAGTACTTC CAAGSSYEQYF
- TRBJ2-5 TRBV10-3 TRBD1 TGTGCCATCAGTGAAACCTCTGGCAGGGGGTTAAGAGAGACCCAGTACTTC CAISETSGRGLRETQYF
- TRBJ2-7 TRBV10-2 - TGCGCCAGCAGTGAATTAGACGAGCAGTACTTC CASSELDEQYF
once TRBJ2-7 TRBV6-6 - TGTGCCAGCAGTTACATAACCTACGAGCAGTACTTC CASSYITYEQYF
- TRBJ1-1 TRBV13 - TGTGCCAGCAGCGCGAGTGGACGTTCGAACACTGAAGCTTTCTTT CASSASGRSNTEAFF
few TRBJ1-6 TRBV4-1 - TGCGCCAGCAGCCAAGAGAAGGGGAGCTATAATTCACCCCTCCACTTT CASSQEKGSYNSPLHF
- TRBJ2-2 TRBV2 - TGTGCCAGCAGTGAAGCTCGCGGGTTCGGGGAGCTGTTTTTT CASSEARGFGELFF
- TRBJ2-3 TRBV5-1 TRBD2 TGCGCCAGCAGCTTGGCTAGGGGACTAGCCGGGATAGATACGCAGTATTTT CASSLARGLAGIDTQYF